A single sample gave rise to the 27 T cell receptor beta chains below, sequenced in a study of blood T cell repertoires in COVID-19. The protocol was immunoSEQ multiplex PCR, while the TCRdb copy is restricted to in-frame clones and leaves out a portion. The top ten clones hold 4% to 5% of a sample with 95,000 to 100,000 clones, roughly 89% of them seen once. The sequencing input was peripheral blood. Receptor source: a human donor with COVID-19, enrolled during active disease. The donor label of this sample is uncertain.

The rearrangement uses TRBV15 and TRBJ2-7, with D possibly matching TRBD2 (6 bases). Germline CDR1 LNHNV, CDR2 YYDKDF (reference sequence). This CDR3 spans 13 amino acids. Trimming left V 3 bases short and J 2 bases short, with 8 bases between. The CDR3 sequence: CATSSREAYEQYF. CDR3 bases: TGTGCCACCAGCAGCAGGGAGGCCTACGAGCAGTACTTC.

This clone was counted a single time. This rearrangement joins TRBV7-9 to TRBJ1-2; D unresolved. Trimming cost V 5 bases and J 8 bases, with 18 bases left between them. Germline V CDR1 and CDR2: SEHNR, FQNEAQ (reference sequence). This CDR3 is built from 14 residues. CDR3 region: CASSNKVDSSGYTF. The CDR3 bases are TGTGCCAGCAGCAACAAGGTCGACTCTTCGGGCTACACCTTC.

The rearrangement links TRBV9 to TRBJ2-3; 7 nucleotides match TRBD2. J was trimmed by 9 bases and V by 1 base; bases with no gene match: 5. The germline V gene has CDR1 SGDLS and CDR2 YYNGEE. The CDR3 covers 13 residues. The CDR3 DNA reads TGTGCCAGCAGCGTAAGCGGGGAACGAACGCAGTATTTT. Its translation: CASSVSGERTQYF. The full variable domain, in which reference TRBV9 and TRBJ2-3 provide the parts outside the CDR3, is DSGVTQTPKHLITATGQRVTLRCSPRSGDLSVYWYQQSLDQGLQFLIQYYNGEERAKGNILERFSAQQFPDLHSELNLSSLELGDSALYFCASSVSGERTQYFGPGTRLTVL.

The chain joins TRBV5-1 to TRBJ2-7, with 8 bases lining up with TRBD1. The length of the CDR3 is 14 residues. Germline loops: CDR1 SGHRS, CDR2 YFSETQ. V trimming: 4 bases; J trimming: 2 bases; junction bases outside the gene matches: 5. CDR3 protein: CASSPTGATYEQYF. CDR3 bases: TGCGCCAGCAGCCCGACAGGGGCCACCTACGAGCAGTACTTC.

This clone appeared a single time. The chain is built from TRBV28 and TRBJ1-3; 7 bases match TRBD1. There are 18 residues in the CDR3. CDR1 MDHEN and CDR2 SYDVKM come from the germline V gene. The ends lost 2 bases at V and 3 bases at J; junction bases unmatched: 13. CDR3 sequence: CASSLVRGQYVIGNTIYF. The CDR3 DNA reads as TGTGCCAGCAGTTTAGTGAGGGGGCAGTACGTAATTGGAAACACCATATATTTT.

The J gene is TRBJ1-4, the V gene TRBV30; TRBD1 agrees at 9 bases. The V gene end was trimmed by 4 bases and the J gene end by 0 bases; junction bases not matched to a gene: 6. The CDR3 covers 16 residues. Germline V gene data show CDR1 as GTSNPN and CDR2 as SVGIG (reference sequence). The CDR3 DNA is TGTGCCTGGACCCGGGACAGGGTTGCAACTAATGAAAAACTGTTTTTT. Protein sequence: CAWTRDRVATNEKLFF.

The V and J genes are TRBV5-1 and TRBJ1-4; D is uncertain. Per the germline V gene, CDR1 is SGHRS and CDR2 is YFSETQ. This CDR3 comprises 15 residues. Trimming removed 0 bases from V and 4 bases from J, with 10 bases in between. The CDR3 coding sequence is TGCGCCAGCAGCTTGGGTACAGACTATAATGAAAAACTGTTTTTT. Amino acids: CASSLGTDYNEKLFF.

This sequence joins TRBV5-4 and TRBJ2-5; D uncertain. The V gene lost 2 bases and the J gene lost 5 bases, with 16 bases spanning the gap. The CDR3 spans 15 residues. The germline V gene has CDR1 SGHNT and CDR2 YYREEE (reference sequence). The chain's CDR3 is CASSLGGVLRETQYF. Here the CDR3 DNA reads TGTGCCAGCAGCTTAGGCGGAGTGCTTCGGGAGACCCAGTACTTC.

The chain has TRBV7-2 and TRBJ1-1; D call uncertain. Trimming removed 1 base from V and 2 bases from J, with 11 bases in between. The CDR3 extends over 15 amino acids. CDR1 and CDR2 (germline): SGHTA, FQGNSA. The CDR3 loop reads CASSLGSSTNTEAFF. Here the CDR3 DNA reads TGTGCCAGCAGCTTAGGGAGTTCGACTAACACTGAAGCTTTCTTT.

The genes are TRBV5-1 and TRBJ1-2, with D hard to call. Trimming took off 4 bases at V and 4 bases at J, with 14 bases between the two ends. This CDR3 contains 14 residues. Per germline, CDR1 SGHRS and CDR2 YFSETQ. In nucleotides, the CDR3 is TGCGCCAGCAGCCAATCGCTGGCTCTCTATGGCTACACCTTC. Protein: CASSQSLALYGYTF.

V usage is TRBV28 and J usage is TRBJ2-7, with D maybe TRBD2 (7 bases). The CDR3 consists of 14 residues. Between the trimmed V and J ends, which lost 4 bases and 5 bases, there was a span of 15 bases. Looked up from germline, CDR1 is MDHEN and CDR2 is SYDVKM. The CDR3 loop reads CASSSPQGRDEQYF. The CDR3 region has the DNA TGTGCCAGCAGTTCCCCCCAGGGGAGGGACGAGCAGTACTTC.

The gene calls are TRBV19 and TRBJ1-2, with a weak D call TRBD1 (6 bases). CDR1 is LNHDA and CDR2 is SQIVND in the germline V gene (reference sequence). This CDR3 has 13 residues. V lost 2 bases and J 6 bases, leaving 10 bases between the germline ends. Here the CDR3 reads CASSIQTGDGYTF. CDR3 nucleotides: TGTGCCAGTAGTATACAGACAGGAGATGGCTACACCTTC.

A single count supports this clone. The rearrangement joins TRBV11-1 to TRBJ2-4; the D gene is possibly TRBD1 (7 bases). The ends were cut back, 6 bases at V and 1 base at J, with 13 bases in the middle. CDR3 length: 15 amino acids. CDR1 is SGHAT, CDR2 FQDESV, per germline (reference sequence). The CDR3 here is CASSVTGRAKNIQYF. In DNA form, the CDR3 reads TGTGCCAGCAGTGTGACAGGGAGGGCCAAAAACATTCAGTACTTC.

The chain couples TRBV2 to TRBJ1-4, with D possibly matching TRBD1 (5 bases). The length of the CDR3 is 14 residues. CDR1 and CDR2 from the germline V gene are SNHLY and FYNNEI. The V and J ends lost 6 bases and 7 bases respectively, with 15 bases between them. CDR3 sequence: CASSPQSGGEKLFF. The CDR3 bases are TGTGCCAGCAGCCCCCAGTCCGGGGGTGAAAAACTGTTTTTT. Based on the CDR3 plus reference TRBV2 and TRBJ1-4, the full variable domain is EPEVTQTPSHQVTQMGQEVILRCVPISNHLYFYWYRQILGQKVEFLVSFYNNEISEKSEIFDDQFSVERPDGSNFTLKIRSTKLEDSAMYFCASSPQSGGEKLFFGSGTQLSVL.

The chain employs TRBV5-1 and TRBJ1-2; D uncertain. The CDR3 runs 15 residues. Germline CDR1 and CDR2: SGHRS and YFSETQ. The V and J ends lost 3 bases and 5 bases respectively, with 17 bases between them. The CDR3: CASSSSLRTGYGYTF. CDR3 DNA sequence: TGCGCCAGCAGCTCCAGCCTCCGGACGGGGTATGGCTACACCTTC.

V is TRBV10-3 and J is TRBJ1-6, with D perhaps matching TRBD1 (6 bases). The CDR3 loop spans 15 amino acids. Trimming removed 6 bases from V and 5 bases from J, with 14 bases in between. Germline CDR1 reads ENHRY; CDR2 reads SYGVKD. The CDR3 DNA sequence: TGTGCCATCAGGTCAGACAGGTTCCATAATTCACCCCTCCACTTT. Translation gives CAIRSDRFHNSPLHF.

The chain joins TRBV6-5 to TRBJ1-2, with 10 bases aligning to TRBD1. The CDR3 extends over 16 amino acids. J lost 4 bases, V lost 2 bases, and 7 bases had no gene match. The V gene's germline CDR1 is MNHEY and CDR2 SVGAGI. DNA of the CDR3: TGTGCCAGCAGTTACATCAGGACAGGGGGTTCCTATGGCTACACCTTC. It translates to CASSYIRTGGSYGYTF.

This clone appeared once. The chain combines TRBV4-1 with TRBJ1-5, with 7 positions matching TRBD1. Germline CDR1 MGHRA, CDR2 YSYEKL. After removal of 2 bases from V and 7 bases from J, the junction contained 8 bases not matched to a gene. This CDR3 is built from 15 residues. CDR3 in DNA: TGCGCCAGCAGCCAACCTGGACAGGTAAGGCAGCCCCAGCATTTT. Residues: CASSQPGQVRQPQHF.

This rearrangement joins TRBV27 to TRBJ2-7; 16 bases line up with TRBD2. This CDR3 has 17 amino acids. V was clipped by 3 bases and J by 7 bases; unmatched bases: 9. The germline V gene has CDR1 MNHEY and CDR2 SMNVEV (reference sequence). The CDR3 region is CASSLGLAGGPVWEQYF. For the CDR3, the DNA is TGTGCCAGCAGTTTGGGACTAGCGGGAGGGCCGGTGTGGGAGCAGTACTTC.

This rearrangement joins TRBV19 to TRBJ1-4; TRBD1 aligns across 7 bases. The trim removed 3 bases at V and 0 bases at J, leaving 7 bases unmatched. The CDR3 runs to 17 residues. From germline, CDR1 is LNHDA and CDR2 SQIVND (reference sequence). CDR3 amino acids: CASSIQDRRSTNEKLFF. Written as DNA, the CDR3 is TGTGCCAGTAGTATCCAGGACAGGCGATCAACTAATGAAAAACTGTTTTTT. Combining the CDR3 with reference TRBV19 and TRBJ1-4 gives the whole variable domain DGGITQSPKYLFRKEGQNVTLSCEQNLNHDAMYWYRQDPGQGLRLIYYSQIVNDFQKGDIAEGYSVSREKKESFPLTVTSAQKNPTAFYLCASSIQDRRSTNEKLFFGSGTQLSVL.

The J gene is TRBJ1-2, the V gene TRBV12-3 or TRBV12-4, with 8 nucleotides matching TRBD1. V lost 5 bases, J lost 2 bases, and 1 base stayed unmatched. CDR3 size: 13 residues. CDR3 nucleotides: TGTGCCAGCAGTCGGACAGGGAACTATGGCTACACCTTC. Protein: CASSRTGNYGYTF.

The chain links TRBV6-1 to TRBJ2-2; 7 nucleotides match TRBD2. V trimming: 1 base; J trimming: 0 bases; junction bases outside the gene matches: 8. Germline-derived CDR1 and CDR2 are MNHNS and SASEGT. This CDR3 contains 18 residues. Written as DNA, the CDR3 is TGTGCCAGCAGTGAAGGGCTAGCGGTCTTCACGAACACCGGGGAGCTGTTTTTT. Its protein is CASSEGLAVFTNTGELFF.

The chain links TRBV4-1 to TRBJ1-2; D unresolved. The germline V gene encodes CDR1 MGHRA and CDR2 YSYEKL. This CDR3 has 13 amino acids. V was clipped by 2 bases and J by 8 bases, with 12 bases between them. CDR3 sequence: CASSQPQPGGYTF. The CDR3 DNA sequence: TGCGCCAGCAGCCAACCCCAACCAGGAGGCTACACCTTC.

The rearrangement joins TRBV5-1 to TRBJ1-5; D remains ambiguous. The CDR3 extends over 14 amino acids. Deletions cut 4 bases from V and 1 base from J, with 9 bases between. Germline V CDR1 and CDR2: SGHRS, YFSETQ. CDR3 loop: CASSLGSSNQPQHF. The CDR3 DNA is TGCGCCAGCAGCCTCGGGTCGAGCAATCAGCCCCAGCATTTT.

The chain's CDR3 is CASSPALSYGYTF. For the CDR3, the DNA is TGTGCCAGCAGCCCTGCGCTATCCTATGGCTACACCTTC. The rearrangement uses TRBV7-2 and TRBJ1-2, with unresolved D. Germline CDR1 is SGHTA and CDR2 is FQGNSA. Trimming stripped 5 bases from V and 4 bases from J, with 11 bases between. There are 13 residues in the CDR3.

This clone was detected only once. The chain couples TRBV19 to TRBJ1-5; D possibly corresponds to TRBD1 (5 bases). This CDR3 is built from 14 residues. Trimming removed 6 bases at V and 3 bases at J, with 12 bases between. From germline, CDR1 is LNHDA and CDR2 SQIVND (reference sequence). The CDR3 bases are TGTGCCAGTAGAAGGGGCTTGGTCAATCAGCCCCAGCATTTT. Amino acid sequence: CASRRGLVNQPQHF.

The chain has TRBV20-1 and TRBJ1-2; D is ambiguous. V lost 5 bases and J lost 5, with 6 bases in between. The CDR3 contains 10 residues. CDR1 is DFQATT and CDR2 is SNEGSKA in the germline V gene (reference sequence). The CDR3 protein is CSAPEYGYTF. In DNA, the CDR3 is TGCAGTGCTCCGGAGTATGGCTACACCTTC.